These T cell receptor beta chains were read from a single sample in a study of T-cell reconstitution after alpha-beta-depleted transplantation in children. Using its own MiXCR run on the PCR reads, TCRdb lists one record per CDR3 protein. The sample has about 98,000 distinct CDR3 sequences, approximately 5.4% seen once. This specimen consisted of PBMCs, mostly from graft donor cells, obtained 60 days after TCRalphabeta/CD19-depleted stem cell transplant. All receptors derive from a female patient aged 2-9 years who had a stem cell transplant for Fanconi anemia, so the T cells may come from the graft donor. Each CDR3 is given with its conserved first and last residue. Each record gives: V gene, J gene, clone size, D gene, CDR3 protein, CDR3 DNA. The D gene is left open where the match is weak. Expanded clones are given a class, and other clones once, few, many or no size at all.

TRBV28	TRBJ2-5	-	-	CASSLIRLQETQYF	TGTGCCAGCAGTTTAATAAGGCTTCAAGAGACCCAGTACTTC
TRBV28	TRBJ2-1	many	-	CASSFVADNEQFF	TGTGCCAGCAGTTTTGTAGCGGACAATGAGCAGTTCTTC
TRBV29-1	TRBJ2-1	few	TRBD2	CSVVSGVSYNEQFF	TGCAGCGTAGTTAGCGGGGTCTCCTACAATGAGCAGTTCTTC
TRBV11-3	TRBJ2-7	many	TRBD2	CASSLVGGITDFFYEQYF	TGTGCCAGCAGCTTAGTGGGGGGGATAACCGACTTTTTCTACGAGCAGTACTTC
TRBV18	TRBJ1-1	many	TRBD1	CASSPGGDRVRAFF	TGTGCCAGCTCACCAGGCGGGGACAGGGTGAGAGCTTTCTTT
TRBV5-1	TRBJ2-7	many	-	CASSLWAESYEQYF	TGCGCCAGCAGCTTGTGGGCGGAATCCTACGAGCAGTACTTC
TRBV29-1	TRBJ2-1	many	TRBD2	CSVEDPAGGPGEQFF	TGCAGCGTTGAAGACCCAGCGGGAGGGCCAGGTGAGCAGTTCTTC
TRBV6-2/TRBV6-3	TRBJ1-2	many	TRBD1	CASSYGGQPYGYTF	TGTGCCAGCAGTTACGGGGGACAGCCCTATGGCTACACCTTC
TRBV3-1	TRBJ2-7	few	TRBD2	CASSFLADYEQYF	TGTGCCAGCAGCTTTCTAGCGGACTACGAGCAGTACTTC
TRBV12-3/TRBV12-4	TRBJ2-7	many	TRBD1	CASSTDRGYEQYF	TGTGCCAGCAGCACGGACAGGGGCTACGAGCAGTACTTC
TRBV15	TRBJ2-5	few	TRBD1	CATRLTGEETQYF	TGTGCCACCAGACTTACAGGGGAGGAGACCCAGTACTTC
TRBV2	TRBJ2-1	many	-	CASSQTGSPYNEQFF	TGTGCCAGCAGTCAAACGGGGTCCCCATACAATGAGCAGTTCTTC
TRBV28	TRBJ2-3	many	-	CASSYRQGGAGGYPTDTQYF	TGTGCCAGCAGCTACAGACAGGGAGGAGCGGGCGGATACCCCACAGATACGCAGTATTTT
TRBV5-1	TRBJ2-7	many	TRBD1	CASSLRGRSYEQYF	TGCGCCAGCAGCTTGAGGGGGCGCTCCTACGAGCAGTACTTC
TRBV2	TRBJ2-6	many	-	CASKGGQLSGANVLTF	TGTGCCAGCAAGGGGGGCCAACTCTCTGGGGCCAACGTCCTGACTTTC
TRBV7-8	TRBJ2-7	many	TRBD2	CASSLGRLAGALEQYF	TGTGCCAGCAGCCTGGGACGACTAGCGGGAGCACTCGAGCAGTACTTC
TRBV7-2	TRBJ2-7	many	-	CASSLAGIPYEQYF	TGTGCCAGCAGCTTAGCAGGGATCCCCTACGAGCAGTACTTC
TRBV5-1	TRBJ2-1	many	-	CASSFRRLYAYNEQFF	TGCGCCAGCAGCTTTCGTAGGCTATATGCCTACAATGAGCAGTTCTTC
TRBV9	TRBJ2-1	many	-	CASSAATTGEQFF	TGTGCCAGCAGCGCAGCTACGACTGGTGAGCAGTTCTTC
TRBV5-1	TRBJ2-1	many	-	CASSLARQSSYNEQFF	TGCGCCAGCAGCTTGGCCCGACAGAGCTCCTACAATGAGCAGTTCTTC
TRBV14	TRBJ2-1	many	-	CASSRYRYNEQFF	TGTGCCAGCAGCCGGTACCGGTACAATGAGCAGTTCTTC
TRBV11-2	TRBJ2-5	many	TRBD1	CASSMTGGRTQYF	TGTGCCAGCAGCATGACAGGGGGCAGGACCCAGTACTTC
TRBV10-3	TRBJ2-7	-	-	CAISEMASSYEQYF	TGTGCCATCAGTGAAATGGCGAGCTCCTACGAGCAGTACTTC
TRBV27	TRBJ2-3	many	-	CASSFLSRGSTDTQYF	TGTGCCAGCAGTTTCCTTTCACGGGGAAGCACAGATACGCAGTATTTT
TRBV2	TRBJ2-1	-	-	CASTPQPAAGNEQFF	TGTGCCAGCACCCCCCAACCAGCGGCAGGGAATGAGCAGTTCTTC
TRBV12-3/TRBV12-4	TRBJ2-2	many	-	CASSFWLGRSNTGELFF	TGTGCCAGCAGTTTCTGGTTGGGGCGCTCGAACACCGGGGAGCTGTTTTTT
TRBV3-1	TRBJ2-7	many	-	CASSQDRWVYEQYF	TGTGCCAGCAGCCAAGATCGATGGGTCTACGAGCAGTACTTC